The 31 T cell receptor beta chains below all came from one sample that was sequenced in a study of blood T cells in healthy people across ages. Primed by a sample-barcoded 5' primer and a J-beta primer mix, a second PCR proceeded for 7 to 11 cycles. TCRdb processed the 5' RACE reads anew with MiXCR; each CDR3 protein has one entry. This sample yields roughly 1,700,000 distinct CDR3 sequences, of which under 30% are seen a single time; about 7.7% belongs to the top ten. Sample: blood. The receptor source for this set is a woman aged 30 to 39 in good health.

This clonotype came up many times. CDR3 protein: CASSLEPSGANVLTF. As DNA, the CDR3 is TGTGCCAGCAGCTTAGAGCCCTCTGGGGCCAACGTCCTGACTTTC. This rearrangement joins TRBV7-3 to TRBJ2-6; D unresolved. This CDR3 is 15 amino acids long. Trimming removed 2 bases at V and 0 bases at J, with 5 bases between. Germline values: CDR1 SGHTA, CDR2 FQGTGA. Filled out from reference TRBV7-3 and TRBJ2-6, the complete variable domain reads GAGVSQTPSNKVTEKGKYVELRCDPISGHTALYWYRQSLGQGPEFLIYFQGTGAADDSGLPNDRFFAVRPEGSVSTLKIQRTERGDSAVYLCASSLEPSGANVLTFGAGSRLTVL.

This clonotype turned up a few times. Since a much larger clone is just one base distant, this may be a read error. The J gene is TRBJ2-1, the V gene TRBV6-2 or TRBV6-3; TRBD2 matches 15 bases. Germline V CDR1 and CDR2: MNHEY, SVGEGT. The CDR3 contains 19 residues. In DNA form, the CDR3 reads TGTGCCAGCAATTACCCGCTGGGACTAGCGGGAGGAAGGGGCAATGAGCAGTTCTTC. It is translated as CASNYPLGLAGGRGNEQFF.

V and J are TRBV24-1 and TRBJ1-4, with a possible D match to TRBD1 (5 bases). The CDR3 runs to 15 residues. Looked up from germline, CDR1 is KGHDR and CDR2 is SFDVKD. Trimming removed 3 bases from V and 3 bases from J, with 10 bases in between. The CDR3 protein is CATSDTGGSNEKLFF. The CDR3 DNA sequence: TGTGCCACCAGTGATACAGGCGGATCTAATGAAAAACTGTTTTTT.

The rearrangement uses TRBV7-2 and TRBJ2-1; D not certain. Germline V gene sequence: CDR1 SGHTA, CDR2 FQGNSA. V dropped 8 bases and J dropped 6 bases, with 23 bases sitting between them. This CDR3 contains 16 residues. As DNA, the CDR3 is TGTGCCAGCCTGACCGGTTGGCAAGATTCGCGCAATGAGCAGTTCTTC. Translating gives CASLTGWQDSRNEQFF.

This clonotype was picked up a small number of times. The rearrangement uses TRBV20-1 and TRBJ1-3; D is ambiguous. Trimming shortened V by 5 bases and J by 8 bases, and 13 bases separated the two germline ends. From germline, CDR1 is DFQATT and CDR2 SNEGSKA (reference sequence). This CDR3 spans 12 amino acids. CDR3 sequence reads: CSAHYPLDTIYF. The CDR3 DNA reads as TGCAGTGCTCACTACCCCCTAGACACCATATATTTT.

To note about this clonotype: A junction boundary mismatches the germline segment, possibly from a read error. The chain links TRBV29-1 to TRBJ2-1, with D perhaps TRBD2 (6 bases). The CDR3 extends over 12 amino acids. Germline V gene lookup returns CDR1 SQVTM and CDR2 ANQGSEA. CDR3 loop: CSGEGGIDEQFF. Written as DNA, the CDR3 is TGCAGCGGTGAAGGCGGGATCGATGAGCAGTTCTTC.

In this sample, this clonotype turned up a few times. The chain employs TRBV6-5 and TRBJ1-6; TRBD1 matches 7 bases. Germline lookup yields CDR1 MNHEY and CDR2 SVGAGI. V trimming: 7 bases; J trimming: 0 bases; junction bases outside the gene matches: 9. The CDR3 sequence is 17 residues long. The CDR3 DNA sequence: TGTGCCAGCACTTCACGCAGGGGGAGCTCCTATAATTCACCCCTCCACTTT. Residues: CASTSRRGSSYNSPLHF.

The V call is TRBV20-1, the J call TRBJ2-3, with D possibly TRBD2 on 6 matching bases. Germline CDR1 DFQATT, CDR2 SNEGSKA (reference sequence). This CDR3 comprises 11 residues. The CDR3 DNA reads TGCGGTTCGGAGGGGACAGATACGCAGTATTTT. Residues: CGSEGTDTQYF.

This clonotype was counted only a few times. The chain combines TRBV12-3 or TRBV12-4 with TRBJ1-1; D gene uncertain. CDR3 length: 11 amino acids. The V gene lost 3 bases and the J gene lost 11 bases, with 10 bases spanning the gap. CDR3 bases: TGTGCCAGCAGTTTCCGATCCGGGGCTTTCTTT. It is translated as CASSFRSGAFF.

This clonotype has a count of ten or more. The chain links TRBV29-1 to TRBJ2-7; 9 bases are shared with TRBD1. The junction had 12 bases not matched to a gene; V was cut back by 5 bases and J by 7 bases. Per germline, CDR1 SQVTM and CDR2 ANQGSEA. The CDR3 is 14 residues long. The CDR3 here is CSVLQDRGGGEQYF. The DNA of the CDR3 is TGCAGCGTTCTTCAGGACAGGGGAGGGGGGGAGCAGTACTTC.

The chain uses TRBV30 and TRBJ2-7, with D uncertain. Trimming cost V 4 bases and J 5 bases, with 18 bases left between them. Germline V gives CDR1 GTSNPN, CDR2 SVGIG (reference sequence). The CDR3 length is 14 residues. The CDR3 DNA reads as TGTGCCTGGACCCCCCTAGACGCGCCAAACGAGCAGTACTTC. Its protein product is CAWTPLDAPNEQYF. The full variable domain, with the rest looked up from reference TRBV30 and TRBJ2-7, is SQTIHQWPATLVQPVGSPLSLECTVEGTSNPNLYWYRQAAGRGLQLLFYSVGIGQISSEVPQNLSASRPQDRQFILSSKKLLLSDSGFYLCAWTPLDAPNEQYFGPGTRLTVT.

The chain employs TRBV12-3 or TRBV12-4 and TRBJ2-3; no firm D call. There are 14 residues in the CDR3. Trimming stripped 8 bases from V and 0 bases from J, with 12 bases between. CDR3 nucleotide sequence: TGTGCCAGCGGGGTACAGAGCAGCACAGATACGCAGTATTTT. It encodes CASGVQSSTDTQYF.

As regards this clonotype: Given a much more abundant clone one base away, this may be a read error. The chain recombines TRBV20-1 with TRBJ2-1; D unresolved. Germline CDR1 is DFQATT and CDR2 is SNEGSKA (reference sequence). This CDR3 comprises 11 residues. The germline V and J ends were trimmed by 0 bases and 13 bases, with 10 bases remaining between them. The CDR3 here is CSARDNVVQFF. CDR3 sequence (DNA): TGCAGTGCTAGAGATAACGTAGTACAGTTCTTC.

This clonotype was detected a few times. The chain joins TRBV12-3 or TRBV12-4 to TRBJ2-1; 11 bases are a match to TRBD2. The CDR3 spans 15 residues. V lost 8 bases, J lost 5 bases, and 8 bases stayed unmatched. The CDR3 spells CASVNTGLADNEQFF. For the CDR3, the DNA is TGTGCCAGCGTTAACACGGGACTAGCGGACAATGAGCAGTTCTTC.

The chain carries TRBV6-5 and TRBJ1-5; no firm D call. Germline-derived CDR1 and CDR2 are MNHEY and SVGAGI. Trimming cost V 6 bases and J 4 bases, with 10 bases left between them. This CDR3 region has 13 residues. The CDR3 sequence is CASRGRKNQPQHF. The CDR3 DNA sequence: TGTGCCAGCAGGGGCAGGAAAAATCAGCCCCAGCATTTT.

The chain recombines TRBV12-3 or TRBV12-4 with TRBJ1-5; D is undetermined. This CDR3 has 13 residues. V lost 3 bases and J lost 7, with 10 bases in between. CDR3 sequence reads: CASSFIERQPQHF. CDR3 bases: TGTGCCAGCAGTTTTATTGAGAGGCAGCCCCAGCATTTT.

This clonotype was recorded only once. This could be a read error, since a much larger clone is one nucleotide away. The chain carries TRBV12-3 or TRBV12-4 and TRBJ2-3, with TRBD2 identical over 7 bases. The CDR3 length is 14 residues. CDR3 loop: CALSRTSDTDAQYF. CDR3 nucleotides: TGTGCCCTTAGTCGCACTAGCGACACAGATGCGCAGTATTTT.

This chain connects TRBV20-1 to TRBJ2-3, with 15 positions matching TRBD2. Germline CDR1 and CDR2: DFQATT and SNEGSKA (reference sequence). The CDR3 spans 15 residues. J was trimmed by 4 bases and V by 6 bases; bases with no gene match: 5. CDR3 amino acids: CSAPGTSGRSDTQYF. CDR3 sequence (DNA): TGCAGTGCGCCCGGGACTAGCGGGAGGTCAGATACGCAGTATTTT.

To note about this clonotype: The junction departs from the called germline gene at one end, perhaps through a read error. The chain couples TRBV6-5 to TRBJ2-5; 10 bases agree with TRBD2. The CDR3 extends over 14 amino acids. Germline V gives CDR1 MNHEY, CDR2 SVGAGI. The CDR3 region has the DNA TGTACCAGCAGTATTAGCGGGGGGCAAGAGACCCAGTACTTC. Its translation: CTSSISGGQETQYF.

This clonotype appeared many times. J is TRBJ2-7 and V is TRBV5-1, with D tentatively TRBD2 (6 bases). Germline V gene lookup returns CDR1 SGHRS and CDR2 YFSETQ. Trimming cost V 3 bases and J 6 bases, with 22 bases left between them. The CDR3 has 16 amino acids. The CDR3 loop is CASSSRRVVEGSEQYF. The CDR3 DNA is TGCGCCAGCAGCTCCCGACGGGTAGTGGAGGGTTCCGAGCAGTACTTC.

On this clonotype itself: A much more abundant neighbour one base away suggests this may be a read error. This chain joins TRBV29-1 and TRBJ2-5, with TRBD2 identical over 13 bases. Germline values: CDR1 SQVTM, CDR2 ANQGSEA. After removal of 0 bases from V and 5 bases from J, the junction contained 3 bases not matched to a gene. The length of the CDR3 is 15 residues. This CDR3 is CSVEDLLAGGETQYF. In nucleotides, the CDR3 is TGCAGCGTTGAAGATTTACTAGCGGGAGGGGAGACCCAGTACTTC. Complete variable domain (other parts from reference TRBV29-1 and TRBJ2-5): SAVISQKPSRDICQRGTSLTIQCQVDSQVTMMFWYRQQPGQSLTLIATANQGSEATYESGFVIDKFPISRPNLTFSTLTVSNMSPEDSSIYLCSVEDLLAGGETQYFGPGTRLLVL.

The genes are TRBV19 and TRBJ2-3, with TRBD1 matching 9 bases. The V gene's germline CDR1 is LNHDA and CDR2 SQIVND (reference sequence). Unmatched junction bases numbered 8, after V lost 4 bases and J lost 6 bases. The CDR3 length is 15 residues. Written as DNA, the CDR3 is TGTGCCAGTAGTACGCACAGGGGGCATGAGGATACGCAGTATTTT. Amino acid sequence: CASSTHRGHEDTQYF.

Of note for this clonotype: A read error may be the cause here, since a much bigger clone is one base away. The CDR3 coding sequence is TGTGCCGGCTCTCCGACAGGCGGAACTGAAGCTTTCTTT. Translating gives CAGSPTGGTEAFF. The chain employs TRBV28 and TRBJ1-1, with D possibly TRBD1 on 6 matching bases. Trimming took off 11 bases at V and 5 bases at J, with 18 bases between the two ends. The CDR3 loop spans 13 amino acids. Looked up from germline, CDR1 is MDHEN and CDR2 is SYDVKM.

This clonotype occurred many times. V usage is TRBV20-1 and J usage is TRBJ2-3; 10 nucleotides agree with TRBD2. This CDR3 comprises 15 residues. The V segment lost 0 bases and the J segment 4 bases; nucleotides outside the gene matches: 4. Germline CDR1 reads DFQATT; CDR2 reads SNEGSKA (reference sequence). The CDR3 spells CSARDAGLAADTQYF. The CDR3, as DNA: TGCAGTGCTAGAGATGCAGGACTAGCGGCAGATACGCAGTATTTT.

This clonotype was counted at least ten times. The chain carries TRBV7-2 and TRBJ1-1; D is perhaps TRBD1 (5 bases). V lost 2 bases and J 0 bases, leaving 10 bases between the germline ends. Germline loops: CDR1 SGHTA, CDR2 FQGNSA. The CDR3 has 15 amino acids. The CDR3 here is CASSLRGRMNTEAFF. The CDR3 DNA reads TGTGCCAGCAGCTTAAGGGGCAGGATGAACACTGAAGCTTTCTTT. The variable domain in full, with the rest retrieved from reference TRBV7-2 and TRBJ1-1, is GAGVSQSPSNKVTEKGKDVELRCDPISGHTALYWYRQSLGQGLEFLIYFQGNSAPDKSGLPSDRFSAERTGGSVSTLTIQRTQQEDSAVYLCASSLRGRMNTEAFFGQGTRLTVV.

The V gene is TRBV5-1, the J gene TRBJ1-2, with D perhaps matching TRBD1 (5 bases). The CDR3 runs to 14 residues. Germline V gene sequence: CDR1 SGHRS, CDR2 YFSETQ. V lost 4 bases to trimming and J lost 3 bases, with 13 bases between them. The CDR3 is CASSPTTADYGYTF. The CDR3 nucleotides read TGCGCCAGCAGCCCGACGACAGCAGACTATGGCTACACCTTC.

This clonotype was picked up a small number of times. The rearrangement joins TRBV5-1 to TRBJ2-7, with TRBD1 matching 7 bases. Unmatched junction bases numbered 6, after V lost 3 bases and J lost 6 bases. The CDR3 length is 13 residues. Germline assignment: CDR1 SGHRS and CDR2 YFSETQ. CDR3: CASSSGGRGEQYF. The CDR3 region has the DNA TGCGCCAGCAGCTCAGGGGGAAGGGGCGAGCAGTACTTC.

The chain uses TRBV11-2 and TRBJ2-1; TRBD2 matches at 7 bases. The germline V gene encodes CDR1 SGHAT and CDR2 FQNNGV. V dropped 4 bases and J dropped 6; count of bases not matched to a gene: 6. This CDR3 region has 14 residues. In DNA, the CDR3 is TGTGCCAGCAGCTACGGGAGGAGGGGCAATGAGCAGTTCTTC. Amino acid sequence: CASSYGRRGNEQFF.

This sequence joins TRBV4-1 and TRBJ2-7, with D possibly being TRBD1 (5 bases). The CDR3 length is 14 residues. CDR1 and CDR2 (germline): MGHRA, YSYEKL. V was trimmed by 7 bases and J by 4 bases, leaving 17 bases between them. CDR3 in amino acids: CASNQQGVEYEQYF. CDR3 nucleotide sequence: TGCGCCAGCAACCAGCAGGGTGTCGAATACGAGCAGTACTTC.

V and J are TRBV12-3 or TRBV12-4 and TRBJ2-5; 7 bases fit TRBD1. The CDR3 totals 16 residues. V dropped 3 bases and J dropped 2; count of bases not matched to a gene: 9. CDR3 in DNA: TGTGCCAGCAGTTTTGAACAGGGGAAGGGTCAAGAGACCCAGTACTTC. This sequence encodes CASSFEQGKGQETQYF.

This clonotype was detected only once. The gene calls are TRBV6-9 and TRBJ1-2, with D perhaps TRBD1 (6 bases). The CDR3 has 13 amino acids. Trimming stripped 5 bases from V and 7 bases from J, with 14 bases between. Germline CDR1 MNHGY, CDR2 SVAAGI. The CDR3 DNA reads TGTGCCAGCAGTCATAAAACAGGGCTTGGCTACACCTTC. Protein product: CASSHKTGLGYTF.